The entry below describes one T cell receptor beta chain. These data are taken from a study of cytomegalovirus exposure and HLA in healthy donors. Use of 60 Vbeta and 13 Jbeta primers characterized the PCR. Profiled with immunoSEQ multiplex PCR; TCRdb holds only in-frame clones, not every one. Among some 120,000 clones listed, 75% to 80% were seen once. This CDR3 is built from 17 residues. Trimming shortened V by 1 base and J by 4 bases, and 20 bases separated the two germline ends. The germline V gene has CDR1 SGHDT and CDR2 YYEEEE. The sequenced sample was PBMCs. This rearrangement joins TRBV5-6 to TRBJ2-5; D is possibly TRBD2 (5 bases). The origin of this receptor is a woman between 40 and 55 years old in good health and CMV-seronegative. CDR3 sequence (DNA): TGTGCCAGCAGCTTGTCCACGGGGTCCCCCGGCCGAGAGACCCAGTACTTC. Amino acid sequence: CASSLSTGSPGRETQYF.